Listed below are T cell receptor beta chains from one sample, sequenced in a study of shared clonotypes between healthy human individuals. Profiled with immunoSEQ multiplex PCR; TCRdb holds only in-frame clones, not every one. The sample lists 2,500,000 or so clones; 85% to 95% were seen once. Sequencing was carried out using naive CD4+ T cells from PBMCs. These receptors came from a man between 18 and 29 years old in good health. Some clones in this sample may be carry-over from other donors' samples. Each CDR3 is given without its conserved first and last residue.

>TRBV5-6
ASSRPGTGVEKLF
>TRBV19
ASSSRNTGELF
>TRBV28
ASSPPWGSGTYEQY
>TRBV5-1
ASSPSPGQGFEQY
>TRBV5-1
ASSPAESSGNTIY
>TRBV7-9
ASSLDRATDTQY
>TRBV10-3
AISAVESITDTQY
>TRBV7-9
ASGGKTYEQY
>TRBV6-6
ASSRHPEQY
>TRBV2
ASSGGLAVEYNEQF
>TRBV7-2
ASSSQTFRLNTEAF
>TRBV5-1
ASSGPGQGRGYT
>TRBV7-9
ASTLLAGPGELF
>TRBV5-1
ASSRQGGEKLF
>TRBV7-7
ASSHRRYPDTQY
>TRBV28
ASSLPTGYSNQPQH
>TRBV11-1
ASSLVMRGTEAF
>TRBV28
ASSLPTGLNEKLF
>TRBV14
ASSQGGDRAYNEQF
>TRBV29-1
SVGGGHEQF
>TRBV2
ASSEDRLYNEQF
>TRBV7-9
ASSPSRPGANVLT
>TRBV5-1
ASSFGPSSGNTIY